This T cell receptor (beta chain) was obtained from a study of blood T cell repertoires in COVID-19. Whole-study context: Acute and convalescent COVID-19 specimens originated in the United States, Italy and Spain. The cDNA or gDNA used as material had been derived from T cells, B-cell-depleted T cells, or PBMCs.

Here immunoSEQ multiplex PCR was the method, and the copy in TCRdb shows in-frame clones only, minus some. Of 80,000 to 100,000 clones listed, 75% to 90% are singletons. This clone was counted a few times. The CDR3 runs 14 residues. CDR1 is SGHTA and CDR2 is FQGTGA in the germline V gene. V was clipped by 1 base and J by 6 bases; unmatched bases: 5. The origin of this receptor is a woman between 45 and 60 years old with active or convalescent COVID-19. The sequenced sample was peripheral blood. V usage is TRBV7-3 and J usage is TRBJ1-2; 7 bases fit TRBD1. The DNA for the CDR3 is TGTGCCAGCAGCTTAAGAGGGGGCGCGGATGGCTACACCTTC. Protein product: CASSLRGGADGYTF.